This T cell receptor (beta chain) appears in the sequencing data of a study of blood T cell repertoires in COVID-19. Germline assignment: CDR1 KGHSY and CDR2 FQNENV. The CDR3 contains 16 residues. Deletions cut 3 bases from V and 0 bases from J, with 13 bases between. Cohort placement rested on clinical history that participants reported themselves. This clone was counted once. The method was immunoSEQ multiplex PCR; TCRdb's version includes in-frame clones alone and lacks a portion of them. The sample carries roughly 290,000 clones, 87% recorded once. The chain joins TRBV16 to TRBJ2-3; D might be TRBD2 (6 bases). The sequence was collected from a middle-aged woman who had recovered from COVID-19. Material: PBMCs or T cells enriched from blood (not recorded which). The DNA for the CDR3 is TGTGCCAGCAGCCACCCGGAGGGGCCAAGCACAGATACGCAGTATTTT. Amino acids: CASSHPEGPSTDTQYF.